The 14 T cell receptor beta chains below all came from one sample that was sequenced in a study of cytomegalovirus exposure and HLA in healthy donors. The PCR employed 60 Vbeta primers together with 13 Jbeta primers. Clones were read by immunoSEQ multiplex PCR, and TCRdb kept only the in-frame ones, dropping some. Among fewer than 55,000 clones, around three quarters were seen once, and the ten largest hold roughly 22%. The specimen sequenced was PBMCs. The source is a woman aged 45-60 years in good health and CMV-seropositive.

The CDR3 DNA reads TGCGCCAGCAGCCCATGGGGGGGACACCCGGGTAACTATGGCTACACCTTC. Amino acid sequence: CASSPWGGHPGNYGYTF. The rearrangement joins TRBV4-3 to TRBJ1-2; D might be TRBD1 (6 bases). Germline lookup yields CDR1 LGHNA and CDR2 YSLEER. The ends were cut back, 4 bases at V and 1 base at J, with 19 bases in the middle. The CDR3 is 17 residues long.

This chain connects TRBV19 to TRBJ1-2, with D unresolved. The CDR3 totals 13 residues. Trimming pared 0 bases from V and 7 bases from J, leaving 9 bases between. CDR1 and CDR2 (germline): LNHDA, SQIVND (reference sequence). The CDR3 region has the DNA TGTGCCAGTAGTATAGATCGGCCGGGTGGCTACACCTTC. Its translation: CASSIDRPGGYTF. Full variable domain (outside the CDR3, taken from reference TRBV19 and TRBJ1-2): DGGITQSPKYLFRKEGQNVTLSCEQNLNHDAMYWYRQDPGQGLRLIYYSQIVNDFQKGDIAEGYSVSREKKESFPLTVTSAQKNPTAFYLCASSIDRPGGYTFGSGTRLTVV.

The chain links TRBV7-6 to TRBJ2-5; D uncertain. The CDR3 is 13 residues long. Per germline, CDR1 SGHVS and CDR2 FNYEAQ. V was trimmed by 3 bases and J by 5 bases, leaving 10 bases between them. CDR3 sequence reads: CASSFFLDETQYF. The CDR3 coding sequence is TGTGCCAGCAGCTTTTTTCTAGATGAGACCCAGTACTTC.

The DNA of the CDR3 is TGTGCCAGCAGCCCCCCCTCAATGGGTAGCGTAGACAATGAGCAGTTCTTC. Encoded protein: CASSPPSMGSVDNEQFF. The chain uses TRBV13 and TRBJ2-1, with D possibly matching TRBD2 (5 bases). CDR3 length: 17 residues. Per germline, CDR1 PRHDT and CDR2 FYEKMQ (reference sequence). The germline V and J ends were trimmed by 5 bases and 5 bases, with 22 bases remaining between them.

The chain has TRBV4-1 and TRBJ2-2; D not certain. This CDR3 region has 15 residues. Trimming removed 3 bases at V and 6 bases at J, with 14 bases between. The germline V gene has CDR1 MGHRA and CDR2 YSYEKL. In DNA, the CDR3 is TGCGCCAGCAGCCAGGTAAACCAGCGTGCCGGGGAGCTGTTTTTT. This sequence encodes CASSQVNQRAGELFF.

This chain links TRBV9 with TRBJ1-1; TRBD1 agrees at 10 bases. Trimming removed 0 bases from V and 6 bases from J; junction bases left unmatched: 2. CDR1 is SGDLS and CDR2 is YYNGEE in the germline V gene. There are 14 residues in the CDR3. The CDR3 DNA is TGTGCCAGCAGCGTAGCCGGGACAGGGGCTGAAGCTTTCTTT. Protein product: CASSVAGTGAEAFF.

This chain uses TRBV14 with TRBJ2-5; D unresolved. The germline V gene encodes CDR1 SGHDN and CDR2 FVKESK. This CDR3 spans 15 amino acids. V dropped 3 bases and J dropped 0 bases, with 11 bases sitting between them. CDR3 DNA: TGTGCCAGCAGCCAGGGCTACTTTGACCAAGAGACCCAGTACTTC. Its protein is CASSQGYFDQETQYF.

The CDR3 loop is CASSLQGDAGEQYF. The CDR3 DNA is TGTGCCAGCAGCTTGCAGGGGGACGCAGGGGAGCAGTACTTC. The rearrangement joins TRBV7-3 to TRBJ2-7, with 7 positions matching TRBD1. With 3 bases clipped from V and 7 bases from J, the junction kept 9 bases outside the gene matches. This CDR3 comprises 14 residues. Germline V gene sequence: CDR1 SGHTA, CDR2 FQGTGA.

The chain carries TRBV21-1 and TRBJ1-3; TRBD1, the table's D call, was not compared with the DNA. TRBV21-1 is classified as a pseudogene. The CDR3 extends over 16 amino acids. This CDR3 reads CASSKVEGASGNTIYF. CDR3 nucleotide sequence: TGTGCCAGCAGCAAAGTGGAGGGGGCGTCTGGAAACACCATATATTTT.

J is TRBJ1-4 and V is TRBV4-3; D remains unclear. Germline-derived CDR1 and CDR2 are LGHNA and YSLEER. Trimming removed 2 bases at V and 6 bases at J, with 7 bases between. There are 13 residues in the CDR3. CDR3 nucleotides: TGCGCCAGCAGCCAAACACCTTATGAAAAACTGTTTTTT. Its translation is CASSQTPYEKLFF.

The rearrangement joins TRBV10-1 to TRBJ2-3; D unresolved. Trimming removed 6 bases at V and 2 bases at J, with 6 bases between. Per the germline V gene, CDR1 is WNHNN and CDR2 is SYGVQD (reference sequence). CDR3 length: 12 residues. The CDR3 protein is CASRTTTDTQYF. CDR3 DNA sequence: TGCGCCAGCAGGACAACCACAGATACGCAGTATTTT.

Concerning this clone: Since no conserved phenylalanine or tryptophan closes the CDR3, a read error is the likely cause. The V call is TRBV4-3, the J call TRBJ2-7; 8 bases line up with TRBD1. J was trimmed by 6 bases and V by 2 bases; bases with no gene match: 6. This CDR3 region has 14 residues. CDR1 LGHNA and CDR2 YSLEER come from the germline V gene. The CDR3 DNA follows: TGCGCCAGCAGCCAATCGACAGGGGAGCCCGAGCAGTACCTC. It yields the protein CASSQSTGEPEQYL.

This clone showed up just once. The V call is TRBV6-1, the J call TRBJ2-3; TRBD2 is a possible D gene (5 bases). Trimming cost V 8 bases and J 6 bases, with 15 bases left between them. The CDR3 has 13 residues. Germline V lookup: CDR1 MNHNS, CDR2 SASEGT. The CDR3 here is CASSNGVADTQYF. In nucleotides, the CDR3 is TGTGCCAGCTCCAACGGGGTGGCGGATACGCAGTATTTT.

To note about this clone: Likely a read error: the CDR3 ends without its conserved phenylalanine or tryptophan. J is TRBJ2-4 and V is TRBV6-5; 8 positions match TRBD2. The CDR3 covers 15 residues. Trimming removed 5 bases from V and 1 base from J; junction bases left unmatched: 4. Germline CDR1 MNHEY, CDR2 SVGAGI. CDR3 protein: CASSKGGGAKNIQYL. Here the CDR3 DNA reads TGTGCCAGCAGTAAAGGCGGGGGGGCCAAAAACATTCAGTACCTC.